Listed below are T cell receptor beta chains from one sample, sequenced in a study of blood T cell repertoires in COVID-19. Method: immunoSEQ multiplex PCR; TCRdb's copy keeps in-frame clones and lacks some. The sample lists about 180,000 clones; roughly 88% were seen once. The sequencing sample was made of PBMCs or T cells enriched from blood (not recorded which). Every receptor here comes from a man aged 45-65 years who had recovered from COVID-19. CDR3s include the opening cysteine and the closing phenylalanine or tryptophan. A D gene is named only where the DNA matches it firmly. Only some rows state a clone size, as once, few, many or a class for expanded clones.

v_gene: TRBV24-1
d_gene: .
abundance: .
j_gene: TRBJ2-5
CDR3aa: CATSDPISRAGTQYF
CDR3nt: TGTGCCACCAGTGATCCGATATCTCGAGCAGGGACCCAGTACTTC

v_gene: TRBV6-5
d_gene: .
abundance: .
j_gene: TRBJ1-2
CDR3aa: CASRHPAVTSYGYTF
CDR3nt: TGTGCCAGCAGACACCCGGCAGTGACAAGCTATGGCTACACCTTC

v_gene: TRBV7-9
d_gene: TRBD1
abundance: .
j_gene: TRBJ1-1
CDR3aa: CASSEGQGMNTEAFF
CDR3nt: TGTGCCAGCAGCGAAGGACAGGGTATGAACACTGAAGCTTTCTTT

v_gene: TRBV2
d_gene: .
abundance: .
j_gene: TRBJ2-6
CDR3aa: CASSVQGLSGANVLTF
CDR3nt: TGTGCCAGCAGTGTTCAGGGCCTCTCTGGGGCCAACGTCCTGACTTTC

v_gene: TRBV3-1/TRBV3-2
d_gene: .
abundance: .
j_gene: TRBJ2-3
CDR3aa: CASSQYSKTGSSTDTQYF
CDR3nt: TGTGCCAGCAGCCAATACTCCAAAACAGGGTCTAGCACAGATACGCAGTATTTT

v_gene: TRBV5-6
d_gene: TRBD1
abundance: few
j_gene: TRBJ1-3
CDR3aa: CASSLPTGTDTIYF
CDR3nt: TGTGCCAGCAGCTTACCCACAGGGACAGACACCATATATTTT

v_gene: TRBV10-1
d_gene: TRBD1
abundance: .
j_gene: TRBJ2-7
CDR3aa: CASSHLDRGINEQYF
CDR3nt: TGCGCCAGCAGCCACCTAGACAGGGGAATTAACGAGCAGTACTTC

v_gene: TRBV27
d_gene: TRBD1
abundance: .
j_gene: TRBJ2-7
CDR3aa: CASSATGTVPYEQYF
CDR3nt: TGTGCCAGCAGTGCGACAGGGACGGTCCCCTACGAGCAGTACTTC

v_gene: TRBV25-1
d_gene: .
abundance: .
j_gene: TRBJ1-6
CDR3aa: CATGINSPLHF
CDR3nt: TGTGCTACAGGAATTAATTCACCCCTCCACTTT

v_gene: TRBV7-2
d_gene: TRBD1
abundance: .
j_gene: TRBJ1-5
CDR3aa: CASSGSTGRFQPQHF
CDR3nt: TGTGCCAGCAGCGGGTCGACAGGGAGGTTTCAGCCCCAGCATTTT

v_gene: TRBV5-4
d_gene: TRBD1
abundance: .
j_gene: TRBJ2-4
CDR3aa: CASSRPGTGAGTKNIQYF
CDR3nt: TGTGCCAGCAGCCGTCCCGGGACAGGGGCAGGCACCAAAAACATTCAGTACTTC

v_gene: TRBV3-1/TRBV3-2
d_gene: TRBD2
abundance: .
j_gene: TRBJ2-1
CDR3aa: CASSQEYGGTYNEQFF
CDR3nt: TGTGCCAGCAGCCAAGAATACGGGGGGACCTACAATGAGCAGTTCTTC

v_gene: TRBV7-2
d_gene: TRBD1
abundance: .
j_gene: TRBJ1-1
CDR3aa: CASSLRQGLWSTEAFF
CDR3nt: TGTGCCAGCAGCTTGAGACAGGGTTTGTGGAGCACTGAAGCTTTCTTT

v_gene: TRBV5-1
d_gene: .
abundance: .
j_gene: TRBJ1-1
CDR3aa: CASSLGYGNLNTEAFF
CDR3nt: TGCGCCAGCAGCTTGGGGTACGGGAATCTGAACACTGAAGCTTTCTTT

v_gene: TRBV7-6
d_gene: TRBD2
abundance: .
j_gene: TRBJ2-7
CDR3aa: CASSLGRGGYEQYF
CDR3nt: TGTGCCAGCAGCCTCGGGCGGGGAGGGTACGAGCAGTACTTC

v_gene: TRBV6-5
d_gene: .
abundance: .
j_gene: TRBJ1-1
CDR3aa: CASIAGTSYTEAFF
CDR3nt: TGTGCCAGCATAGCGGGGACTAGCTACACTGAAGCTTTCTTT

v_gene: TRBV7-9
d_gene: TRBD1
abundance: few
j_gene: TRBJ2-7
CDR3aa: CASTPPGTGLGEQYF
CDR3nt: TGTGCCAGCACCCCTCCCGGGACAGGTCTCGGTGAGCAGTACTTC

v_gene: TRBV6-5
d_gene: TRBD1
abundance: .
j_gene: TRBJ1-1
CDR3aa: CASSYRNRGFAFF
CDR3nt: TGTGCCAGCAGTTACAGAAACAGGGGATTCGCTTTCTTT

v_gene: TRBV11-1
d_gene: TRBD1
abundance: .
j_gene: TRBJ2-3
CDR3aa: CASSLHRGVGTDTQYF
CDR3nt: TGTGCCAGCAGCTTACACAGGGGTGTTGGCACAGATACGCAGTATTTT

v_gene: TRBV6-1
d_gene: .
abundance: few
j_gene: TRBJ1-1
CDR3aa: CASSEDFRTTEAFF
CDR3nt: TGTGCCAGCAGTGAAGATTTTAGGACTACTGAAGCTTTCTTT

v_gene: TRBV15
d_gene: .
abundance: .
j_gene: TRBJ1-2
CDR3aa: CATSRGAGGANYGYTF
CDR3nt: TGTGCCACCAGCAGAGGGGCGGGGGGAGCCAACTATGGCTACACCTTC

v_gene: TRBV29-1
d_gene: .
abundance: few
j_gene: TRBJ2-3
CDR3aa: CSVASRGTTDTQYF
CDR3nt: TGCAGCGTTGCGTCCCGCGGAACCACAGATACGCAGTATTTT

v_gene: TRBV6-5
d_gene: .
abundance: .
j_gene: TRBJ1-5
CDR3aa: CASSYSSKRPQHF
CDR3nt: TGTGCCAGCAGTTACTCGAGTAAAAGGCCCCAGCATTTT

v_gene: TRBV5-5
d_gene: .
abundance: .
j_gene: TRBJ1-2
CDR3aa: CASSLPGGGNYGYTF
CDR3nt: TGTGCCAGCAGCCTCCCCGGGGGGGGGAACTATGGCTACACCTTC

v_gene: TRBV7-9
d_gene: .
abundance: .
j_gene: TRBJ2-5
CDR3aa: CASSSGQNQETQYF
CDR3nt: TGTGCCAGCAGCTCCGGACAAAACCAAGAGACCCAGTACTTC

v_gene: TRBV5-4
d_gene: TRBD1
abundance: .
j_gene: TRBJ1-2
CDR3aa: CASSLNPGGFYGYTF
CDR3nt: TGTGCCAGCAGCTTGAATCCAGGGGGCTTCTATGGCTACACCTTC

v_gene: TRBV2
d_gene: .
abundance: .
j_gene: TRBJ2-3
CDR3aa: CASSELSGVSTDTQYF
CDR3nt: TGTGCCAGCAGTGAATTGTCGGGGGTCAGCACAGATACGCAGTATTTT

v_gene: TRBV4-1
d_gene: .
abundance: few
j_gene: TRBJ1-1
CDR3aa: CASSQGLGGMNTEAFF
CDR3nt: TGCGCCAGCAGCCAAGGTCTAGGAGGTATGAACACTGAAGCTTTCTTT